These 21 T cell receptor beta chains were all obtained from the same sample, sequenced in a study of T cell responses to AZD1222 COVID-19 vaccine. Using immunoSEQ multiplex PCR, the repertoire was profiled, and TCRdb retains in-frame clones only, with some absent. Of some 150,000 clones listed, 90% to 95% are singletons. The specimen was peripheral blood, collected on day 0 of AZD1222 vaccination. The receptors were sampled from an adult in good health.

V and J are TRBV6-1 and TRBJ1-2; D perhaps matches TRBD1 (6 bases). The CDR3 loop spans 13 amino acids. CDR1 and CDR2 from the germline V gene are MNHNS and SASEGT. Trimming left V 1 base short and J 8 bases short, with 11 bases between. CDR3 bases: TGTGCCAGCAGTGAAGATGGGGGGCGGGGCTACACCTTC. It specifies CASSEDGGRGYTF.

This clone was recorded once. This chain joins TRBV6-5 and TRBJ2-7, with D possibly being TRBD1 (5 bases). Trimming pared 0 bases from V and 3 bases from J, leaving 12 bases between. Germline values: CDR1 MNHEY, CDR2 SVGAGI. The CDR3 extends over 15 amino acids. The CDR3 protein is CASSYSYRTLYEQYF. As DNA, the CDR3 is TGTGCCAGCAGTTACTCTTACAGGACCCTCTACGAGCAGTACTTC.

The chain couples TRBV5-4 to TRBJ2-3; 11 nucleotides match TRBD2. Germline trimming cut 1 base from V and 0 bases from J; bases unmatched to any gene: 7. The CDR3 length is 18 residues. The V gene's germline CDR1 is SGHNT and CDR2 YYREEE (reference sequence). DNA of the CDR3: TGTGCCAGCAGCTTGTTGCTAGCGGGGGGACCTAGCACAGATACGCAGTATTTT. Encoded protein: CASSLLLAGGPSTDTQYF.

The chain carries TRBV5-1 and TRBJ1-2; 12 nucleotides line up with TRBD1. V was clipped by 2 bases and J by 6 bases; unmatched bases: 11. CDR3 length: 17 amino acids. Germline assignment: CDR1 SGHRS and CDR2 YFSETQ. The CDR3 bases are TGCGCCAGCAGCTTAAATGCCGGGACAGGGGGCGCAGATGGCTACACCTTC. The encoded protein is CASSLNAGTGGADGYTF.

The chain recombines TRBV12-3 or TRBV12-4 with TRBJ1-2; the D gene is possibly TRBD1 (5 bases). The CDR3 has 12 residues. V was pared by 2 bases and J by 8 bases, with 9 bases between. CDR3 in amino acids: CASSLQGTGYTF. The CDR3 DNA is TGTGCCAGCAGTTTACAGGGTACCGGCTACACCTTC.

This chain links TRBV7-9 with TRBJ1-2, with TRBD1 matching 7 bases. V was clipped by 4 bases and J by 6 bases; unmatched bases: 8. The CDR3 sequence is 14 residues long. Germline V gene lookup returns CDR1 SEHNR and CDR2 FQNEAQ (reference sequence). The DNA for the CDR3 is TGTGCCAGCAGCTCCTTTGACAGGGTTAATGGCTACACCTTC. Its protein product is CASSSFDRVNGYTF.

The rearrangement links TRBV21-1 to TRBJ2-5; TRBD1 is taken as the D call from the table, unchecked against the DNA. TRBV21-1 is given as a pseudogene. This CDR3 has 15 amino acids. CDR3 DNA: TGTGCCAGCAGCAAAGTTGTGGCAGGGTGCGAGACCCAGTACTTC. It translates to CASSKVVAGCETQYF.

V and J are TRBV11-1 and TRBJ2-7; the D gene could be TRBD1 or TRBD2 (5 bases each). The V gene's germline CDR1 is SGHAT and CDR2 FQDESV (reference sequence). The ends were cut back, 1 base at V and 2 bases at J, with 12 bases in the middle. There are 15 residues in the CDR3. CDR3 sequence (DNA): TGTGCCAGCAGCTTAGATCCGGGACCGCCCTACGAGCAGTACTTC. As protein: CASSLDPGPPYEQYF.

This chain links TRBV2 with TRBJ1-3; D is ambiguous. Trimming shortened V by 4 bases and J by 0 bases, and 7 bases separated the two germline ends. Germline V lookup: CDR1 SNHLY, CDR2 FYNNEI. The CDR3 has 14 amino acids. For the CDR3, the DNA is TGTGCCAGCAGTGGAGACGGCTCTGGAAACACCATATATTTT. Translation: CASSGDGSGNTIYF.

Here the CDR3 DNA reads TGTGCCAGCAGCTTCCAATGGAGCAGGGAAGAGACCCAGTACTTC. Encoded protein: CASSFQWSREETQYF. The chain couples TRBV7-2 to TRBJ2-5; D possibly corresponds to TRBD1 (5 bases). CDR3 length equals 15 residues. Trimming stripped 3 bases from V and 3 bases from J, with 14 bases between. Germline-derived CDR1 and CDR2 are SGHTA and FQGNSA.

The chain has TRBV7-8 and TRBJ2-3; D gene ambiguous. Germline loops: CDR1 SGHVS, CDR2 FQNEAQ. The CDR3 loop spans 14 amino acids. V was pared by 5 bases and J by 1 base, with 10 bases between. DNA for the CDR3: TGTGCCAGCAGCCCCTACCAGGGCACAGATACGCAGTATTTT. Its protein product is CASSPYQGTDTQYF. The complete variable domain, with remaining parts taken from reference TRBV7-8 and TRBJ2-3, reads GAGVSQSPRYKVAKRGQDVALRCDPISGHVSLFWYQQALGQGPEFLTYFQNEAQLDKSGLPSDRFFAERPEGSVSTLKIQRTQQEDSAVYLCASSPYQGTDTQYFGPGTRLTVL.

The CDR3 is CASSDRGAYEQYF. CDR3 in DNA: TGTGCCAGCAGCGACAGGGGCGCCTACGAGCAGTACTTC. The genes are TRBV6-5 and TRBJ2-7; 8 bases match TRBD1. The ends lost 6 bases at V and 2 bases at J; junction bases unmatched: 3. This CDR3 is 13 amino acids long. Germline CDR1 MNHEY, CDR2 SVGAGI.

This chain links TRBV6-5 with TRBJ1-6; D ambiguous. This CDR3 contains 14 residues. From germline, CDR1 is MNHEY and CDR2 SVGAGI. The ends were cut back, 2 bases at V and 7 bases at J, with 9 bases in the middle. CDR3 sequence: CASSYVDGNSPLHF. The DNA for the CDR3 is TGTGCCAGCAGTTACGTTGACGGAAATTCACCCCTCCACTTT.

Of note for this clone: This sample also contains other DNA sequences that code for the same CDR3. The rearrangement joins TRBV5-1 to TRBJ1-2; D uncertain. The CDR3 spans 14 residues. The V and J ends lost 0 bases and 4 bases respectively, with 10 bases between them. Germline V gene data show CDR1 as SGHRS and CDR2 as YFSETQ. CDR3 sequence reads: CASSLEGSGYGYTF. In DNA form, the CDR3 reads TGCGCCAGCAGCTTGGAAGGGAGTGGCTATGGCTACACCTTC.

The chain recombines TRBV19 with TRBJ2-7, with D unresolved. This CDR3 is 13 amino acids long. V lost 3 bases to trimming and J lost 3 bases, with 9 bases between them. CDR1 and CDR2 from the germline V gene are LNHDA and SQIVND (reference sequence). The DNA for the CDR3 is TGTGCCAGTAGTATCGGCTACTACTACGAGCAGTACTTC. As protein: CASSIGYYYEQYF.

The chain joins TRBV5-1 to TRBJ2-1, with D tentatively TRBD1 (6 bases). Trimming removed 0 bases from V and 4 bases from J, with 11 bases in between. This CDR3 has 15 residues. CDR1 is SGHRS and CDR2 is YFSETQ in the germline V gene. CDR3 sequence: CASSLVGQLYNEQFF. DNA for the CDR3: TGCGCCAGCAGCTTGGTAGGACAGTTATACAATGAGCAGTTCTTC.

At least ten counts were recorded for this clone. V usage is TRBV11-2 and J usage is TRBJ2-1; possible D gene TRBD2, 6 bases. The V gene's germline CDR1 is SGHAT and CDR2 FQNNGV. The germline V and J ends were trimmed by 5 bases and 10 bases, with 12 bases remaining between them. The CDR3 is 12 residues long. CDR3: CASSPTTREQFF. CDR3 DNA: TGTGCCAGCAGCCCGACGACTAGAGAGCAGTTCTTC.

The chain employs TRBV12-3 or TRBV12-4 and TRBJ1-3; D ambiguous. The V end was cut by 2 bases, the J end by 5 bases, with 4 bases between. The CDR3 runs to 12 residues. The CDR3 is CASSLLRNTIYF. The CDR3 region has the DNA TGTGCCAGCAGTTTATTGAGAAACACCATATATTTT.

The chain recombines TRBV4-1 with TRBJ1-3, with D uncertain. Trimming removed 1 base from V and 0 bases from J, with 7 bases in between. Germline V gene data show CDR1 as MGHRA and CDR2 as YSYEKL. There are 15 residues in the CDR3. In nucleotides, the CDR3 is TGCGCCAGCAGCCAAGTCCAGTTCTCTGGAAACACCATATATTTT. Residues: CASSQVQFSGNTIYF.

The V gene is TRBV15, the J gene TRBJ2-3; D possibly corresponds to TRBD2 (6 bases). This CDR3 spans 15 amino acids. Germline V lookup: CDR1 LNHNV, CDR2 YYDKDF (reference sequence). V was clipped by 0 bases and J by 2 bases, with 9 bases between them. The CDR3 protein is CATSRDGTLTDTQYF. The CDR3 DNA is TGTGCCACCAGCAGAGATGGGACTCTCACAGATACGCAGTATTTT.

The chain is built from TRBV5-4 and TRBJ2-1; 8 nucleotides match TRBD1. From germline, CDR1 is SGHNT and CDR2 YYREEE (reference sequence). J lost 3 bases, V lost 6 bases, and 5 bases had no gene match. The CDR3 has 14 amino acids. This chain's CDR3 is CASTTGQGYNEQFF. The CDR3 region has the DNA TGTGCCAGCACCACAGGACAGGGCTACAATGAGCAGTTCTTC. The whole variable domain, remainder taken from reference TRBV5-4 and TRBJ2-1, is ETGVTQSPTHLIKTRGQQVTLRCSSQSGHNTVSWYQQALGQGPQFIFQYYREEENGRGNFPPRFSGLQFPNYSSELNVNALELDDSALYLCASTTGQGYNEQFFGPGTRLTVL.